What follows is one TCR beta chain and its context. Its antigen is still unknown. This sample is part of a study of T cell responses to AZD1222 COVID-19 vaccine. Overall study findings and caveats: Seropositive at baseline were only a handful of AZD1222 recipients. There were mostly white British donors and more females than males, and clonal diversity was possibly underestimated.

Using immunoSEQ multiplex PCR, the repertoire was profiled, and TCRdb retains in-frame clones only, with some absent. The table records 90,000 to 120,000 clones, about 90% of them present only once. After removal of 5 bases from V and 12 bases from J, the junction contained 16 bases not matched to a gene. Germline loops: CDR1 SGHAT, CDR2 FQNNGV. The CDR3 contains 14 residues. The genes are TRBV11-2 and TRBJ2-7, with 7 bases fitting TRBD2. The TCR comes from an adult in good health. The sequencing used peripheral blood, collected on day 0 of AZD1222 vaccination. The CDR3 coding sequence is TGTGCCAGCAGCCAAGGGGAGGGGTCCGTAATTTGGTACTTC. It is translated as CASSQGEGSVIWYF.